This entry is about one T cell receptor (beta chain). Antigen: not known. Clones were sequenced by immunoSEQ multiplex PCR, and TCRdb holds only the in-frame ones, with some missing. The profile shows fewer than 500,000 clones, 89% of them singletons. This specimen belongs to a study of Ad26.COV2.S vaccination and SARS-CoV-2 variants. About the study: The study gave Ad26.COV2.S intramuscularly, once or twice 56 days apart. The study, taken as a whole, reports: Ad26.COV2.S recipients had broader spike-specific TCRs (P = 0.0014).

Treatment of the sample: some 19 received Ad26.COV2.S at low or high dose, single or two shots; several received placebo; per-sample allocation not given. Sampling took place 63 days after the first vaccine or placebo injection. Boston supplied an adult donor aged 18-55 years. Ad26.COV2.S expressed prefusion-stabilized spike from the original Wuhan strain. The CDR3 has 15 residues. Germline V lookup: CDR1 LNHDA, CDR2 SQIVND (reference sequence). V was pared by 3 bases and J by 4 bases, with 13 bases between. The TCR was taken from a person aged 18-60 years who received the Ad26.COV2.S COVID-19 vaccine or a placebo. The specimen was peripheral blood, collected in a trial of Ad26.COV2.S vaccine versus placebo. The chain has TRBV19 and TRBJ2-1; tentatively, D is TRBD1 (6 bases). Here the CDR3 DNA reads TGTGCCAGTAGTATTTGGGGGCATGGGTACAATGAGCAGTTCTTC. Amino acids: CASSIWGHGYNEQFF. Filled out from reference TRBV19 and TRBJ2-1, the complete variable domain reads DGGITQSPKYLFRKEGQNVTLSCEQNLNHDAMYWYRQDPGQGLRLIYYSQIVNDFQKGDIAEGYSVSREKKESFPLTVTSAQKNPTAFYLCASSIWGHGYNEQFFGPGTRLTVL.